These 21 T cell receptor beta chains originate from one sample sequenced in a study of T cell repertoires in aging, cancer and after chemotherapy. Multiplex touch-down PCR with TRB-A/B primers amplified rearranged V-D-J TRB sequences. A single record per CDR3 protein comes from TCRdb applying MiXCR to the multiplex PCR reads. The sample holds some 4,900 distinct CDR3 sequences, approximately 31% seen once. Peripheral blood genomic DNA, not sorted cells or RNA, was the template. The sequenced sample was blood. The receptors were gathered from a human donor with a blood cancer. The donor label of this sample is uncertain.

The chain combines TRBV20-1 with TRBJ2-7; the D gene is possibly TRBD1 (6 bases). The germline V gene encodes CDR1 DFQATT and CDR2 SNEGSKA (reference sequence). This CDR3 is 15 amino acids long. V lost 3 bases and J lost 1, with 16 bases in between. In DNA, the CDR3 is TGCAGTGCTAGGGGTGGACAGACGAATTCCTACGAGCAGTACTTC. It yields the protein CSARGGQTNSYEQYF.

Only a few counts were recorded for this clonotype. V gene TRBV5-6 combines with J gene TRBJ2-5; 10 positions match TRBD2. The CDR3 extends over 14 amino acids. Germline trimming cut 7 bases from V and 2 bases from J; bases unmatched to any gene: 5. Germline V gene data show CDR1 as SGHDT and CDR2 as YYEEEE. The CDR3 DNA follows: TGTGCCAGCCTCGGACTAGCGGAGCAAGAGACCCAGTACTTC. Translated, it gives CASLGLAEQETQYF.

This clonotype was detected only once. The chain has TRBV19 and TRBJ2-7; TRBD1 agrees at 7 bases. CDR3 size: 13 residues. The V segment lost 5 bases and the J segment 7 bases; nucleotides outside the gene matches: 8. Germline V gives CDR1 LNHDA, CDR2 SQIVND (reference sequence). Here the CDR3 DNA reads TGTGCCAGTAGTTCAAGACAGGGTTGGGAGCAGTACTTC. Translation gives CASSSRQGWEQYF.

V is TRBV6-5 and J is TRBJ2-2; 10 bases are shared with TRBD2. V shed 4 bases, J shed 2 bases, and the junction held 1 base outside the gene matches. The CDR3 is 15 residues long. Germline V gene data show CDR1 as MNHEY and CDR2 as SVGAGI. CDR3 nucleotide sequence: TGTGCCAGCAGTTTAGCGGGAGGAAACACCGGGGAGCTGTTTTTT. It is translated as CASSLAGGNTGELFF.

In nucleotides, the CDR3 is TGCAGTGCCGCAGGGACAGGGGGCTATGGCTACACCTTC. Translated, it gives CSAAGTGGYGYTF. The rearrangement joins TRBV20-1 to TRBJ1-2, with 11 bases matching TRBD1. This CDR3 contains 13 residues. Trimming took 6 bases from V and 4 from J; bases not matched to a gene: 4. The germline CDR1 and CDR2 sequences are DFQATT and SNEGSKA (reference sequence).

This sequence joins TRBV14 and TRBJ1-2; a possible D gene is TRBD1 (6 bases). The CDR3 has 14 residues. Trimming cost V 4 bases and J 8 bases, with 17 bases left between them. CDR1 and CDR2 (germline): SGHDN, FVKESK. CDR3 nucleotide sequence: TGTGCCAGCAGCCCCAGGGGCCCCGTTCACGGCTACACCTTC. Its translation: CASSPRGPVHGYTF.

J is TRBJ1-1 and V is TRBV19; D is ambiguous. The CDR3 length is 13 residues. Germline values: CDR1 LNHDA, CDR2 SQIVND (reference sequence). With 2 bases removed from V and 1 base from J, the gap between germline ends came to 5 bases. CDR3 amino acids: CASSITANTEAFF. CDR3 in DNA: TGTGCCAGTAGTATAACGGCGAACACTGAAGCTTTCTTT.

The V call is TRBV27, the J call TRBJ1-4, with 8 nucleotides matching TRBD1. Trimming at V came to 6 bases and at J to 2 bases, leaving 8 bases not matched to a gene. The CDR3 is 16 residues long. Per germline, CDR1 MNHEY and CDR2 SMNVEV (reference sequence). This CDR3 reads CASSIDRGQTNEKLFF. DNA of the CDR3: TGTGCCAGCAGCATCGACAGGGGTCAGACTAATGAAAAACTGTTTTTT.

This clonotype ranks as medium-sized. V is TRBV6-5 and J is TRBJ2-6; D not certain. The CDR3 has 15 residues. V gave up 2 bases and J gave up 13 bases, with 18 bases separating them. Germline CDR1 is MNHEY and CDR2 is SVGAGI. CDR3 nucleotide sequence: TGTGCCAGCAGTTACCGCCCGGGCACCTATCGAGTCCTGACTTTC. This encodes CASSYRPGTYRVLTF.

This clonotype was recorded a few times. J is TRBJ2-7 and V is TRBV6-1, with 8 bases matching TRBD1. Looked up from germline, CDR1 is MNHNS and CDR2 is SASEGT. With 8 bases clipped from V and 5 bases from J, the junction kept 14 bases outside the gene matches. CDR3 size: 15 residues. The chain's CDR3 is CASERGRGPFDEQYF. The CDR3, as DNA: TGTGCCAGCGAGAGGGGCAGGGGGCCATTCGACGAGCAGTACTTC.

This clonotype was detected only a few times. The gene calls are TRBV12-3 or TRBV12-4 and TRBJ1-2; TRBD1 matches 7 bases. With V trimmed by 8 bases and J by 6 bases, 12 bases remained unmatched. This CDR3 is 14 amino acids long. The CDR3 here is CASLSSGQIDGYTF. The DNA for the CDR3 is TGTGCCAGCTTATCGTCGGGACAGATCGATGGCTACACCTTC.

This clonotype was seen a few times. V gene TRBV14 combines with J gene TRBJ2-3, with a tentative D call TRBD2 (6 bases). The V end lost 1 base, the J end lost 1 base, and 18 bases lay between the germline ends. This CDR3 has 18 amino acids. The germline gives CDR1 SGHDN, CDR2 FVKESK. CDR3 in amino acids: CASSQGTIGSYRTDTQYF. The CDR3 DNA follows: TGTGCCAGCAGCCAAGGGACGATCGGGAGTTACCGCACAGATACGCAGTATTTT.

This clonotype came up once. This sequence joins TRBV7-9 and TRBJ2-5, with TRBD1 matching 12 bases. V trimming: 2 bases; J trimming: 4 bases; junction bases outside the gene matches: 8. Germline-derived CDR1 and CDR2 are SEHNR and FQNEAQ (reference sequence). This CDR3 spans 17 amino acids. CDR3 sequence reads: CASSLMPGTGGRETQYF. CDR3 DNA sequence: TGTGCCAGCAGCTTAATGCCCGGGACAGGGGGCCGAGAGACCCAGTACTTC.

The chain combines TRBV10-3 with TRBJ2-2; D is ambiguous. Trimming removed 4 bases at V and 6 bases at J, with 12 bases between. This CDR3 has 14 residues. Per the germline V gene, CDR1 is ENHRY and CDR2 is SYGVKD. In nucleotides, the CDR3 is TGTGCCATCAGTGTTATGGCCCCGGCCGGGGAGCTGTTTTTT. Translating gives CAISVMAPAGELFF.

This chain joins TRBV20-1 and TRBJ2-5; 10 bases match TRBD2. The J call may be faulty, since TRBJ2-7 better matches the DNA end. From germline, CDR1 is DFQATT and CDR2 SNEGSKA (reference sequence). The CDR3 contains 14 residues. The CDR3 bases are TGCAGTGCTAGAGAGCCTAGCGGGAGTTACGAGCAGTACTTC. This sequence encodes CSAREPSGSYEQYF.

There are a few counts of this clonotype. The rearrangement joins TRBV27 to TRBJ1-1; D is possibly TRBD1 (5 bases). Germline values: CDR1 MNHEY, CDR2 SMNVEV (reference sequence). The V gene lost 0 bases and the J gene lost 1 base, with 6 bases spanning the gap. The CDR3 is made up of 14 amino acids. CDR3 sequence (DNA): TGTGCCAGCAGTTTATCTACAGGGAACACTGAAGCTTTCTTT. This encodes CASSLSTGNTEAFF.

The J gene is TRBJ1-6, the V gene TRBV4-2; perhaps TRBD1 as D (5 bases). V lost 1 base and J lost 6, with 19 bases in between. Per the germline V gene, CDR1 is LGHNA and CDR2 is YNFKEQ. The CDR3 extends over 18 amino acids. The CDR3 loop reads CASSQASGLIGANSPLHF. In DNA form, the CDR3 reads TGTGCCAGCAGCCAAGCGTCGGGGCTAATAGGAGCTAATTCACCCCTCCACTTT.

A few counts support this clonotype. The rearrangement links TRBV27 to TRBJ2-3; D is unresolved. Germline V lookup: CDR1 MNHEY, CDR2 SMNVEV (reference sequence). The CDR3 is 15 amino acids. Deletions cut 3 bases from V and 0 bases from J, with 10 bases between. Here the CDR3 DNA reads TGTGCCAGCAGTTTTTTTCTCGGTAGCACAGATACGCAGTATTTT. This translates into CASSFFLGSTDTQYF.

The V call is TRBV27, the J call TRBJ2-7, with 12 nucleotides matching TRBD1. Germline CDR1 MNHEY, CDR2 SMNVEV (reference sequence). There are 14 residues in the CDR3. Germline trimming cut 5 bases from V and 7 bases from J; bases unmatched to any gene: 6. As DNA, the CDR3 is TGTGCCAGCAGTACCTGGGACAGGGGGCAAGAGCAGTACTTC. Translation gives CASSTWDRGQEQYF.

Within the sample, this clonotype is medium-sized. The chain joins TRBV29-1 to TRBJ1-2, with 9 bases fitting TRBD1. Germline CDR1 reads SQVTM; CDR2 reads ANQGSEA. CDR3 length: 12 amino acids. Trimming cost V 5 bases and J 7 bases; bases outside gene matches: 5. In nucleotides, the CDR3 is TGCAGCGTTTGGGGGACAGGGTCTGGCTACACCTTC. Its protein product is CSVWGTGSGYTF.

This clonotype was recorded a few times. This chain joins TRBV10-3 and TRBJ2-1, with D possibly being TRBD1 or TRBD2 (5 bases each). In germline, CDR1 is ENHRY, CDR2 SYGVKD. The CDR3 runs to 16 residues. V was pared by 4 bases and J by 4 bases, with 17 bases between. In DNA, the CDR3 is TGTGCCATCAGTGGGGGCCAAAGTGAGGGTTACAATGAGCAGTTCTTC. It specifies CAISGGQSEGYNEQFF.